Presented here are 10 T cell receptor beta chains from one specimen sequenced in a study of blood T cell repertoires in COVID-19. Here immunoSEQ multiplex PCR was the method, and the copy in TCRdb shows in-frame clones only, minus some. This table has 84,000 or so clones, around four fifths appearing once. The specimen was peripheral blood. These receptors came from an elderly man with active or convalescent COVID-19.

This chain uses TRBV29-1 with TRBJ1-1; D is unclear. The V gene lost 7 bases and the J gene lost 1 base, with 4 bases spanning the gap. Germline V CDR1 and CDR2: SQVTM, ANQGSEA. The CDR3 is 10 amino acids. The CDR3 is CSAKNTEAFF. CDR3 coding DNA: TGCAGCGCCAAGAACACTGAAGCTTTCTTT.

This sequence joins TRBV12-3 or TRBV12-4 and TRBJ2-7; D gene uncertain. V dropped 2 bases and J dropped 5 bases, with 7 bases sitting between them. CDR3 size: 12 residues. CDR3 residues: CASSLMVDEQYF. CDR3 bases: TGTGCCAGCAGTTTAATGGTAGACGAGCAGTACTTC.

The chain links TRBV19 to TRBJ1-2, with D possibly TRBD1 on 6 matching bases. V lost 6 bases, J lost 0 bases, and 11 bases lay in between. The CDR3 is 14 residues long. CDR1 is LNHDA, CDR2 SQIVND, per germline (reference sequence). The CDR3 loop reads CASSTGRPNYGYTF. Here the CDR3 DNA reads TGTGCCAGTAGCACAGGGAGACCTAACTATGGCTACACCTTC.

The chain carries TRBV29-1 and TRBJ1-1; 8 bases are shared with TRBD1. CDR3 size: 11 residues. The germline V gene has CDR1 SQVTM and CDR2 ANQGSEA. Trimming cost V 7 bases and J 7 bases; bases outside gene matches: 5. CDR3 in DNA: TGCAGCGCCGACAGGGGTGATGAAGCTTTCTTT. This codes for CSADRGDEAFF.

A few counts support this clone. This chain joins TRBV5-8 and TRBJ2-1; the D gene is possibly TRBD2 (6 bases). CDR3 size: 15 residues. Germline CDR1 is SGHTS and CDR2 is YDEGEE. V was pared by 1 base and J by 6 bases, with 14 bases between. In nucleotides, the CDR3 is TGTGCCAGCAGCTTGCGGACTATTTCAGGCAATGAGCAGTTCTTC. This codes for CASSLRTISGNEQFF. Full variable domain (outside the CDR3, taken from reference TRBV5-8 and TRBJ2-1): EAGVTQSPTHLIKTRGQQATLRCSPISGHTSVYWYQQALGLGLQFLLWYDEGEERNRGNFPPRFSGRQFPNYSSELNVNALELEDSALYLCASSLRTISGNEQFFGPGTRLTVL.

The genes are TRBV4-1 and TRBJ2-7; tentative D call: TRBD1 (6 bases). With 2 bases removed from V and 2 bases from J, the gap between germline ends came to 13 bases. Germline CDR1 and CDR2: MGHRA and YSYEKL. This CDR3 comprises 15 residues. CDR3 nucleotide sequence: TGCGCCAGCAGCCAATCTATGACAGGAGCCTACGAGCAGTACTTC. Translating gives CASSQSMTGAYEQYF.

The count of this clone is one. The chain employs TRBV20-1 and TRBJ2-1; a weak D match, TRBD1 (5 bases). The CDR3 consists of 14 residues. CDR1 is DFQATT and CDR2 is SNEGSKA in the germline V gene (reference sequence). V dropped 3 bases and J dropped 6 bases, with 15 bases sitting between them. The CDR3 loop is CSASSQGRVNEQFF. The CDR3 coding sequence is TGCAGTGCTAGTTCTCAGGGAAGGGTCAATGAGCAGTTCTTC.

This rearrangement joins TRBV4-1 to TRBJ2-1; the match to TRBD2 covers 7 bases. V gave up 1 base and J gave up 10 bases; unmatched junction bases: 16. Germline V gene data show CDR1 as MGHRA and CDR2 as YSYEKL. The CDR3 length is 17 residues. The CDR3 here is CASSQAQAGWAPHEQFF. The CDR3 DNA is TGCGCCAGCAGCCAAGCCCAAGCGGGGTGGGCCCCACACGAGCAGTTCTTC.

The gene calls are TRBV9 and TRBJ1-1; 9 bases fit TRBD1. The ends lost 0 bases at V and 2 bases at J; junction bases unmatched: 5. Germline V gene data show CDR1 as SGDLS and CDR2 as YYNGEE. CDR3 length: 16 residues. CDR3 protein: CASSVAGQGINTEAFF. The DNA for the CDR3 is TGTGCCAGCAGCGTAGCAGGACAGGGGATAAACACTGAAGCTTTCTTT.

The V and J genes are TRBV6-5 and TRBJ1-2; 7 bases are shared with TRBD1. Germline CDR1 and CDR2: MNHEY and SVGAGI. There are 13 residues in the CDR3. Losses at the gene ends were 4 bases for V and 7 bases for J; bases not matched to a gene: 6. CDR3 amino acids: CASSSRQGSGYTF. The CDR3 DNA reads as TGTGCCAGCAGTTCCCGACAGGGTTCTGGCTACACCTTC.